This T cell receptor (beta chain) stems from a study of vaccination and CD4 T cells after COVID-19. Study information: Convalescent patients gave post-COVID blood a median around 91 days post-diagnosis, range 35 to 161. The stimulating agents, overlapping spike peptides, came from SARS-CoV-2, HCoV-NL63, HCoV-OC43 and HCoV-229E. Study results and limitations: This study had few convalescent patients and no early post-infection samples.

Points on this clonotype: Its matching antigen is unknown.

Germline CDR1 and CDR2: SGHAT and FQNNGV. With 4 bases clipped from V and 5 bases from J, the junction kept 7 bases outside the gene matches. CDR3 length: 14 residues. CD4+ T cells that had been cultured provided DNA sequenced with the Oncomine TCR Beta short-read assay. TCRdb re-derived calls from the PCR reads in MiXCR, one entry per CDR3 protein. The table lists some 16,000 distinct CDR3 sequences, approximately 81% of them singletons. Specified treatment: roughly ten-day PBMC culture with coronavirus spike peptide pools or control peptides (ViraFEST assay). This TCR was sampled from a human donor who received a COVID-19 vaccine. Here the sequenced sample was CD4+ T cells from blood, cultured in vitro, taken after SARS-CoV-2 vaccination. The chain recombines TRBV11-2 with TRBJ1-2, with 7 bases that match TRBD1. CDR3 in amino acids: CASSSTGLLYGYTF. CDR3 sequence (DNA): TGTGCCAGCAGCTCGACAGGGTTGCTGTATGGCTACACCTTC.